What follows describes a single TCR beta chain. No antigen is known for it. No base-level quality is on record; no much larger clone is a single base apart. Patients with a history of autoimmune disease or receiving systemic immunosuppression were excluded from the trial. Peripheral blood for TCR sequencing was drawn from every dose cohort at baseline, at cycle 4 day 1 and at cycle 7 day 1. The samples were taken from a phase I, first-in-human, multicenter, open-label dose-escalation trial of ivuxolimab. Adults with locally advanced or metastatic melanoma, renal cell, hepatocellular, or head and neck squamous cell carcinoma were enrolled in the trial. Before TCR sequencing, CD4+ T cells and CD8+ T cells from peripheral blood were sorted into separate populations. For sequencing of the TCRbeta CDR3 region, genomic DNA was extracted from the sorted cells. The immunoSEQ Assay was used to sequence the TCRbeta CDR3 regions. TCRdb limited this immuneACCESS table to in-frame rearrangements with V and J called. A share of clones is missing; checked studies link under half to unresolved V genes, and the rest is unexplained. The sample table shows about 76,000 clones, and approximately 88% are seen once. Of the sample, over 10% falls within the top ten clones.

This entry belongs to a study of OX40 agonist ivuxolimab in advanced cancers. About the investigation overall: The costimulatory receptor OX40 (CD134) was targeted by ivuxolimab, a fully human IgG2 agonistic monoclonal antibody. Among the 52 dose-escalation patients, about 19 had hepatocellular carcinoma, around 15 melanoma, 9 renal cell carcinoma and 9 head and neck cancer. Partial responses occurred in three dose-escalation patients: two with cutaneous melanoma and one with hepatocellular carcinoma. Patients were allowed to have had prior anti-PD-1, anti-PD-L1 or anti-CTLA-4 therapy, and 40% to 45% of the dose-escalation patients had been treated with checkpoint inhibitors. Peripheral TCRbeta sequencing aimed to test whether ivuxolimab altered TCR sequence diversity and caused clonal T-cell expansion. The paper covers the monotherapy dose-escalation part of the phase I ivuxolimab trial, which included N ≈ 50 patients. Intravenous ivuxolimab was administered to patients every 2 weeks at six dose levels: 0.01, 0.1, 0.3, 1.5, 3 and 10 mg/kg. A male proportion of roughly 85% and a mean age of approximately 58 years, ranging from about 20 to 79, were recorded for the dose-escalation cohort. Points the paper makes about the study in general: Clonal expansion of both CD4+ and CD8+ blood T cells was observed from baseline to week 6 at doses 0.1 to 3.0 mg/kg. After ivuxolimab, more expanded clones were found on average in CD8+ T cells than in CD4+ T cells. In the 0.1-3.0 mg/kg groups, partial responders were among the patients with the lowest normalized peripheral clonal expansion, particularly in CD8+ T cells. Which antigens the clonally expanded peripheral T cells were specific for was not determined. Low levels of normalized T-cell clonal expansion were also seen in some patients who did not respond.

The CDR3 sequence holds 16 residues, the cysteine and phenylalanine included. Just CDR3 DNA is preserved here, 48 bases in frame from base 1. The germline V gene encodes CDR1 SGHTA and CDR2 FQGTGA. Germline trimming amounts to 2 bases on V and 4 bases on J, with 5 as the count of junction bases outside the gene matches. The receptor was isolated from an adult with an advanced solid tumor such as melanoma, head and neck, liver or kidney cancer. The input for sequencing was CD4+ or CD8+ T cells sorted from blood, taken in a trial of the OX40 agonist ivuxolimab. The sequence is built from TRBV7-3 and TRBJ2-1, with 10 bases matching TRBD2. DNA sequence: TGTGCCAGCAGCTTAGTGACTAGCGGGCCATACAATGAGCAGTTCTTC. Its protein is CASSLVTSGPYNEQFF.